The sequence of this T cell receptor (beta chain) was determined in a study of T cells after yellow fever vaccination. Study at large: Preparation used SMART-Seq v4 Ultra Low Input for the low-cell-number fractions.

About this clonotype itself: Its antigen is not known.

Study-level results: Most primary-vaccination clones reappeared after the booster (approximately 96% CD4, 88% CD8).

Template-switching 5'RACE yielded the TCR cDNA; a universal primer site and UMIs were added in the process. TCRdb re-called the 5' RACE reads through MiXCR, storing one row per CDR3 protein. The table lists 350,000 to 550,000 distinct CDR3 sequences, about 19% of them singletons, with 18% in the top ten. V lost 7 bases and J 7 bases, leaving 10 bases between the germline ends. This CDR3 spans 11 amino acids. This TCR derives from a man between 18 and 35 years old who received the YFV17D yellow fever vaccine. Sequencing was performed on PBMCs, taken before the yellow fever booster vaccination. The V and J genes are TRBV12-3 or TRBV12-4 and TRBJ1-1; D unresolved. CDR3 in amino acids: CASTSEGEAFF. The CDR3 coding sequence is TGTGCCAGCACCTCGGAGGGTGAAGCTTTCTTT.